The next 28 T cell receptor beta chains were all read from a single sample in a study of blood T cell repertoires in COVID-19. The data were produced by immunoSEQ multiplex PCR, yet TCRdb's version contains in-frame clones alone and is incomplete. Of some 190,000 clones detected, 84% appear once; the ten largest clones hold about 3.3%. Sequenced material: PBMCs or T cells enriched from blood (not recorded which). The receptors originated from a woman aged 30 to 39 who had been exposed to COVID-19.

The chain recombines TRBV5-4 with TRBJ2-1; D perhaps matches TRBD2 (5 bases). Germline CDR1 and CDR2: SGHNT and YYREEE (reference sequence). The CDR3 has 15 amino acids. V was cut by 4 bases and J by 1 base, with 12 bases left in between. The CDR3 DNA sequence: TGTGCCAGCAGCCTAACTAGGCTATCCTACAATGAGCAGTTCTTC. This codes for CASSLTRLSYNEQFF. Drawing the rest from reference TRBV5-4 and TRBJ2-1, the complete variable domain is ETGVTQSPTHLIKTRGQQVTLRCSSQSGHNTVSWYQQALGQGPQFIFQYYREEENGRGNFPPRFSGLQFPNYSSELNVNALELDDSALYLCASSLTRLSYNEQFFGPGTRLTVL.

The DNA of the CDR3 is TGTGCCAGTTCAGGGGCCTCTAACTATGGCTACACCTTC. Translation: CASSGASNYGYTF. This chain connects TRBV6-4 to TRBJ1-2; perhaps TRBD1 as D (6 bases). In germline, CDR1 is MRHNA, CDR2 SNTAGT. The V gene lost 9 bases and the J gene lost 0 bases, with 11 bases spanning the gap. The CDR3 runs 13 residues.

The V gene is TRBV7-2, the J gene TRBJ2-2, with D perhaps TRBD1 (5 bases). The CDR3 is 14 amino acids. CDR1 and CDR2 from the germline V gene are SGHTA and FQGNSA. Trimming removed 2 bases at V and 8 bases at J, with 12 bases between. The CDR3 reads CASSLIQAIGELFF. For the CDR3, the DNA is TGTGCCAGCAGCTTAATACAGGCTATAGGGGAGCTGTTTTTT. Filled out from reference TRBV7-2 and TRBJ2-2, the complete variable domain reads GAGVSQSPSNKVTEKGKDVELRCDPISGHTALYWYRQSLGQGLEFLIYFQGNSAPDKSGLPSDRFSAERTGGSVSTLTIQRTQQEDSAVYLCASSLIQAIGELFFGEGSRLTVL.

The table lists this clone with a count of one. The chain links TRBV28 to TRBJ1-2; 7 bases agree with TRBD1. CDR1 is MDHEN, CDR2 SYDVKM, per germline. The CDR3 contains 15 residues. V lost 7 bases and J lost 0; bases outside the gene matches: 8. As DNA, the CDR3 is TGTGCCAGCACCCAAGACAGGGCCACTAACTATGGCTACACCTTC. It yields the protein CASTQDRATNYGYTF.

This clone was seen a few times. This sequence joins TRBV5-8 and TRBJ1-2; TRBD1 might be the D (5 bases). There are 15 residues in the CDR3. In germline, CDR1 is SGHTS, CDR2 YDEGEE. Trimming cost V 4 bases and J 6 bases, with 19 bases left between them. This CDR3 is CASSPVSGREDGYTF. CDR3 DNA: TGTGCCAGCAGCCCCGTCTCGGGCAGGGAGGATGGCTACACCTTC.

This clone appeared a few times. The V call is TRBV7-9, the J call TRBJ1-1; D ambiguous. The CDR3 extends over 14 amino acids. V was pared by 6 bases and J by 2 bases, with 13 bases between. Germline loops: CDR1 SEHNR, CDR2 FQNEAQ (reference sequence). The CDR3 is CASSPSRVNTEAFF. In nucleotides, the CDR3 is TGTGCCAGCAGTCCTTCACGGGTAAACACTGAAGCTTTCTTT.

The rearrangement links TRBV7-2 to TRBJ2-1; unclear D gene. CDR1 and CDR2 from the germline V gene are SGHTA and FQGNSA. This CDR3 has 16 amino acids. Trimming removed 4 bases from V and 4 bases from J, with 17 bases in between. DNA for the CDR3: TGTGCCAGCAGCTACGACTCATCCCTACCGTACAATGAGCAGTTCTTC. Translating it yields CASSYDSSLPYNEQFF.

CDR3 loop: CATLTGLSTDTQYF. The DNA of the CDR3 is TGTGCCACCTTGACAGGGCTTAGCACAGATACGCAGTATTTT. The chain uses TRBV6-5 and TRBJ2-3, with 7 bases that match TRBD1. The V and J ends lost 10 bases and 0 bases, in that order; junction bases with no gene match: 7. The CDR3 is 14 amino acids. CDR1 is MNHEY and CDR2 is SVGAGI in the germline V gene.

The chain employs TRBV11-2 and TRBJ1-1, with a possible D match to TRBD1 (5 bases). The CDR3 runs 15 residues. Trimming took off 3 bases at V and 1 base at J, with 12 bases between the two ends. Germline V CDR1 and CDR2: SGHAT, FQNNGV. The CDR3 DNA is TGTGCCAGCAGCTTTAAATCGGGGGGGAACACTGAAGCTTTCTTT. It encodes CASSFKSGGNTEAFF.

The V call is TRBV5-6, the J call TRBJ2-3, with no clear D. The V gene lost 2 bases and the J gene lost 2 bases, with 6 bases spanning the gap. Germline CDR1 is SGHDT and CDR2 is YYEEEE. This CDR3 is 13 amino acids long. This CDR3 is CASSFTVTDTQYF. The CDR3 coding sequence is TGTGCCAGCAGCTTTACAGTCACAGATACGCAGTATTTT.

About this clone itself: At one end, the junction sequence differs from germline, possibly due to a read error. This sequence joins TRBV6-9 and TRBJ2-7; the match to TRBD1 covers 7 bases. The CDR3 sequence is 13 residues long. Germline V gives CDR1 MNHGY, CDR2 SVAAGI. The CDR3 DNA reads TGTGCCAGCAGTTATCGGTCCAGAGACAGGGAAGACTTC. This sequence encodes CASSYRSRDREDF.

The chain's CDR3 is CASSRVRVGLQPQHF. In DNA, the CDR3 is TGTGCCAGCAGCAGAGTCAGGGTAGGCCTTCAGCCCCAGCATTTT. V usage is TRBV7-8 and J usage is TRBJ1-5; D may be TRBD1 (5 bases). The CDR3 has 15 residues. The germline V gene encodes CDR1 SGHVS and CDR2 FQNEAQ. The V end lost 5 bases, the J end lost 6 bases, and 17 bases lay between the germline ends.

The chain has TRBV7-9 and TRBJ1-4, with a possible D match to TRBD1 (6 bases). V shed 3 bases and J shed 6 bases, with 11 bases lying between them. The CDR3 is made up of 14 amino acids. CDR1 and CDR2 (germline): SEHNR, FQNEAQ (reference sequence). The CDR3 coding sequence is TGTGCCAGCAGCTTCAGGGGCGGTGATGAAAAACTGTTTTTT. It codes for CASSFRGGDEKLFF.

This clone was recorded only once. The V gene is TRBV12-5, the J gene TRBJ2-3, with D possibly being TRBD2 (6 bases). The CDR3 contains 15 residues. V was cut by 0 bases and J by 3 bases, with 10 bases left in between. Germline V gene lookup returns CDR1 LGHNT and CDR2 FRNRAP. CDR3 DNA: TGTGCTAGTGGTTTGGTAGATCTAGCGACAGATACGCAGTATTTT. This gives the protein CASGLVDLATDTQYF.

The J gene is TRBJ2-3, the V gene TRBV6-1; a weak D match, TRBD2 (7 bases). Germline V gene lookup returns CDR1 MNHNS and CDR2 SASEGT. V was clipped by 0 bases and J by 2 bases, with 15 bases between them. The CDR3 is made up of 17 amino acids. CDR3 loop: CASSEAAGGGVTDTQYF. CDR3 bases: TGTGCCAGCAGTGAAGCGGCTGGGGGGGGCGTCACAGATACGCAGTATTTT.

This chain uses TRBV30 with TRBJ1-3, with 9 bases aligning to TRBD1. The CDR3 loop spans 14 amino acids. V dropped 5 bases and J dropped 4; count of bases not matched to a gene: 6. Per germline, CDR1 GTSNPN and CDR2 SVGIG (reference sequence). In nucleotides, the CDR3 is TGTGCCTGGGAAAACAGGGGGCAGGGAAACACCATATATTTT. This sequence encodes CAWENRGQGNTIYF. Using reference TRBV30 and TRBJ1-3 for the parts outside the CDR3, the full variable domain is SQTIHQWPATLVQPVGSPLSLECTVEGTSNPNLYWYRQAAGRGLQLLFYSVGIGQISSEVPQNLSASRPQDRQFILSSKKLLLSDSGFYLCAWENRGQGNTIYFGEGSWLTVV.

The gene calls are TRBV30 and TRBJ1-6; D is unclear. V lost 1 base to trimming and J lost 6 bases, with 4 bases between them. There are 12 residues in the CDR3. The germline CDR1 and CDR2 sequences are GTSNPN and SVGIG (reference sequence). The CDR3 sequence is CAWSDSNSPLHF. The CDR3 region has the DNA TGTGCCTGGAGTGACAGTAATTCACCCCTCCACTTT. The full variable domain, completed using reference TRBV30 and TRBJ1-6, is SQTIHQWPATLVQPVGSPLSLECTVEGTSNPNLYWYRQAAGRGLQLLFYSVGIGQISSEVPQNLSASRPQDRQFILSSKKLLLSDSGFYLCAWSDSNSPLHFGNGTRLTVT.

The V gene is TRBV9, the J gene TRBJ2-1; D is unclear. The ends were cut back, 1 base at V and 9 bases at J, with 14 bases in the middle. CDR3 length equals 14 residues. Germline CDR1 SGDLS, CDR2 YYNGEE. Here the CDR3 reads CASSVSSVPGEQFF. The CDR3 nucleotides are TGTGCCAGCAGCGTATCCAGCGTCCCCGGTGAGCAGTTCTTC.

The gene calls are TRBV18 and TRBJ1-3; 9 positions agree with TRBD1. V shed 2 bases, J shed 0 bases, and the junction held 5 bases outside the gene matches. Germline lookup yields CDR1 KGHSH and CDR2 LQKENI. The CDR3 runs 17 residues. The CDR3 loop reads CASSPIRDRASGNTIYF. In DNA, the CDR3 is TGTGCCAGCTCACCAATTCGGGACAGGGCCTCTGGAAACACCATATATTTT. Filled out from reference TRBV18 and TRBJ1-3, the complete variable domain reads NAGVMQNPRHLVRRRGQEARLRCSPMKGHSHVYWYRQLPEEGLKFMVYLQKENIIDESGMPKERFSAEFPKEGPSILRIQQVVRGDSAAYFCASSPIRDRASGNTIYFGEGSWLTVV.

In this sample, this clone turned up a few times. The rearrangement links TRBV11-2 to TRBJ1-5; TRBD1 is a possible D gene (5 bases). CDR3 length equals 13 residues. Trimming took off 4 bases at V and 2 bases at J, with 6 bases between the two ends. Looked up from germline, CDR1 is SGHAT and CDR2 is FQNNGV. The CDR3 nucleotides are TGTGCCAGCAGCTGGGGGGGCAATCAGCCCCAGCATTTT. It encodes CASSWGGNQPQHF.

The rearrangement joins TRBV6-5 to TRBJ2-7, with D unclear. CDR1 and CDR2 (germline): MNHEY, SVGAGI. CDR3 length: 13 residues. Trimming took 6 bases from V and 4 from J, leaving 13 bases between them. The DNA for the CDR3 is TGTGCCAGCAGCAATCAACCTAGTTACGAGCAGTACTTC. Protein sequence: CASSNQPSYEQYF.

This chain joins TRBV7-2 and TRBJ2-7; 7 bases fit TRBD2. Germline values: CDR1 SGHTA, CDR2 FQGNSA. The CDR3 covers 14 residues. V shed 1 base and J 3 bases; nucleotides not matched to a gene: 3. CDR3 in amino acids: CASSLDPGGYEQYF. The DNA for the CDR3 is TGTGCCAGCAGCTTAGACCCGGGGGGCTACGAGCAGTACTTC.

The CDR3 nucleotides read TGTGCCACCAGCAAGACTAGCGGGGGTTCGGGGGAGCTGTTTTTT. As protein: CATSKTSGGSGELFF. The J gene is TRBJ2-2, the V gene TRBV15; 12 bases align to TRBD2. Germline CDR1 is LNHNV and CDR2 is YYDKDF (reference sequence). Unmatched junction bases numbered 5, after V lost 4 bases and J lost 8 bases. CDR3 size: 15 residues.

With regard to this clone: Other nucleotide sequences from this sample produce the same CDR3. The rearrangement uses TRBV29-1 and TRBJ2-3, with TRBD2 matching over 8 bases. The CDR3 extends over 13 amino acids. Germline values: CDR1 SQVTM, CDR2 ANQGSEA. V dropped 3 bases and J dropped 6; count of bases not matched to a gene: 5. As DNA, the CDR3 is TGCAGCGTTGACGGGGGGGCCGCGGATACGCAGTATTTT. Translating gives CSVDGGAADTQYF.

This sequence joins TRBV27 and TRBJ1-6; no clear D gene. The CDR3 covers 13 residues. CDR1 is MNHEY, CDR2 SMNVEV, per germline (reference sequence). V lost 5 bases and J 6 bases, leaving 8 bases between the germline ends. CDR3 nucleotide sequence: TGTGCCAGCAGTGAACAATTTAATTCACCCCTCCACTTT. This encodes CASSEQFNSPLHF.

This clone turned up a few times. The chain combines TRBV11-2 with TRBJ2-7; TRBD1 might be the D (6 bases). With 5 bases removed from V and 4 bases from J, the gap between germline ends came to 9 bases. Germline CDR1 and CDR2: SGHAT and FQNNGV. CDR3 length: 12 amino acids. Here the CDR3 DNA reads TGTGCCAGCAGCAACCAGGGGTACGAGCAGTACTTC. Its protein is CASSNQGYEQYF.

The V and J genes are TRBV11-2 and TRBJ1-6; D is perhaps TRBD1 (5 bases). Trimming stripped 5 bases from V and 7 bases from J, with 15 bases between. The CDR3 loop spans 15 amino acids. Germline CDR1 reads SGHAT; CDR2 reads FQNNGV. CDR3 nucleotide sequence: TGTGCCAGCAGCATCCCAGGGCAGAAAAATTCACCCCTCCACTTT. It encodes CASSIPGQKNSPLHF.

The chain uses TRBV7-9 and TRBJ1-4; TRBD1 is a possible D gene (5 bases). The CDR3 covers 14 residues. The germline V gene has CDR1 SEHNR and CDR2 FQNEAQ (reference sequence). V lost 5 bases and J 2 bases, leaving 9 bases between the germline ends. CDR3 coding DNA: TGTGCCAGCAGCCACAGGTCGACTAATGAAAAACTGTTTTTT. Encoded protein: CASSHRSTNEKLFF.